Reported below is one T cell receptor beta chain. This clone's antigen is unknown. The sample holds no much larger clone one base away, and base qualities are not on file. The source of the sample is a study of blood T cell repertoires in COVID-19 (dated by TCRdb to the early 2020s). For context, the study as a whole: Samples covering the acute and convalescent phases of COVID-19 were provided by collaborators in the United States, Italy and Spain. The prospective study material was composed of cDNA or gDNA derived from T cells, B-cell-depleted T cells, or PBMCs. Deeply sampled blood TCRbeta repertoires from subjects exposed to, actively infected with, or recovered from COVID-19 were included in the dataset. The repertoires were released in a freely available public database intended as a resource for research on the immune response to SARS-CoV-2. The samples were drawn from the first 160 participants of the ongoing ImmuneRACE study and from 950 to 1,500 subjects provided by 6 global collaborators. A de-identified subject ID, COVID-19 status, age in years and sex were almost always included in the sample metadata. Where HLA class I and class II types were available, the types were taken from metadata supplied by the sample provider, not from assay-based typing.

Looking up the germline V gene yields CDR1 SGHNT and CDR2 YENEEA. The CDR3 holds 15 amino acids from the cysteine to the phenylalanine. Left in the record is the CDR3 DNA by itself, 45 bases read in frame from the first base. V loses 3 bases of germline sequence and J loses 6 bases, and the interval between the two ends is 14 bases. TCRbeta CDR3 regions were amplified from genomic DNA by means of the immunoSEQ Assay, a bias-controlled multiplex PCR. As for the original processing: Within the assay, amplification of reference gene primers was used to estimate how many nucleated cells each sample contained. To quantify the absolute abundance of each unique TCRbeta CDR3 rearrangement, sequence reads were collapsed and filtered. For each sample, productive Simpson clonality was calculated as the square root of Simpson's diversity index across productive rearrangements. Imported from immuneACCESS, the table was reduced by TCRdb to in-frame sequences with V and J called. These copies leave out some clones; in studies compared against another copy, an unresolved V gene accounts for under half, and the cause of the remainder is not known. V and J calls plus clone size are reproduced from that table; the DNA served to infer D and trimming. Present in this sample are approximately 99,000 clones, about four fifths of which were seen just once. Jointly, the top ten make up approximately 4.1% of the sample.

The collaborating institutions used their own protocols to collect whole blood in K2EDTA tubes. Collaborator samples were shipped for TCRbeta analysis as frozen whole blood, isolated PBMCs, or DNA extracted from either sample type. What the authors observed across the whole study: The quantity of clinical and demographic metadata differed by source and by participant and was supplied without curation.

The sequence came from a woman aged 70-85 years with acute or convalescent COVID-19. Sequences were obtained from peripheral blood. The sequence joins TRBV11-3 to TRBJ2-2; D gene: possibly TRBD2, on 5 matching bases. The CDR3 protein is CASSLGAANSGELFF. The nucleotide sequence reads TGTGCCAGCAGCTTGGGAGCGGCAAATTCCGGGGAGCTGTTTTTT.